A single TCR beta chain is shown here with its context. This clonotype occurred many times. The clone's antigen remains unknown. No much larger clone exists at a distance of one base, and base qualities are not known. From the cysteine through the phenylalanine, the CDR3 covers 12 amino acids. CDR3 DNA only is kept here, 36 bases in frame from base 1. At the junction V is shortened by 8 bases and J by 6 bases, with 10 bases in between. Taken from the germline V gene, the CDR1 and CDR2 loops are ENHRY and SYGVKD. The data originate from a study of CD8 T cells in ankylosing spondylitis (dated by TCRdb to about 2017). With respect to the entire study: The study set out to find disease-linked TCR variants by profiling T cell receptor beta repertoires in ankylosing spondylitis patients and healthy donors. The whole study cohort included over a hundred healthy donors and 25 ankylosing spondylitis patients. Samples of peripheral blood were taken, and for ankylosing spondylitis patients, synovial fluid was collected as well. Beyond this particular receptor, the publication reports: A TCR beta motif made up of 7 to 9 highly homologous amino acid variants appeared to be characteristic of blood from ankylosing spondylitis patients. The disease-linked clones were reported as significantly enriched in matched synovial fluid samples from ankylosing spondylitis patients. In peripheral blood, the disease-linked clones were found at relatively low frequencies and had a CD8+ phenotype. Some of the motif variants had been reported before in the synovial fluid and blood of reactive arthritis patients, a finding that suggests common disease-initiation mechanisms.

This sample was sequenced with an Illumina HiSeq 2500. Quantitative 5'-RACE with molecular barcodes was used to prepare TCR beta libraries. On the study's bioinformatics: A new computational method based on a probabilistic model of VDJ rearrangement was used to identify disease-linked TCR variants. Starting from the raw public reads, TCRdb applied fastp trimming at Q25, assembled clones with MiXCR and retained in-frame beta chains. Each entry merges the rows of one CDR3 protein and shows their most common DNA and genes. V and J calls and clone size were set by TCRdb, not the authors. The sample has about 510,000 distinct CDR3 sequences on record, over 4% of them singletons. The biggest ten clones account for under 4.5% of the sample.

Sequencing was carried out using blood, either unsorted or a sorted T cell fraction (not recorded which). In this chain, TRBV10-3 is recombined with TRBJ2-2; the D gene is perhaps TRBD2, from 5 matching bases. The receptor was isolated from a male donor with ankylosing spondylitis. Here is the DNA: TGTGCCATCCCCCACGGGGCCGGGGAGCTGTTTTTT. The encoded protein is CAIPHGAGELFF.